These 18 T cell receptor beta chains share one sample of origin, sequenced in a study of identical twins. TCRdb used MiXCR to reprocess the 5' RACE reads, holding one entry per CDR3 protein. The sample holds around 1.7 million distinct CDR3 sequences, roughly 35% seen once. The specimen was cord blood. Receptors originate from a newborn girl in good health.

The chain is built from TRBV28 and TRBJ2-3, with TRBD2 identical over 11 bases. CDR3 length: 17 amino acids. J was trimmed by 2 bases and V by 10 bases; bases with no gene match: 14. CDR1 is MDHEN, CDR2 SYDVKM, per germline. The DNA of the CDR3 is TGTGCCACCAAAACCGAGACTAGCGGGGCCTACACAGATACGCAGTATTTT. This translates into CATKTETSGAYTDTQYF.

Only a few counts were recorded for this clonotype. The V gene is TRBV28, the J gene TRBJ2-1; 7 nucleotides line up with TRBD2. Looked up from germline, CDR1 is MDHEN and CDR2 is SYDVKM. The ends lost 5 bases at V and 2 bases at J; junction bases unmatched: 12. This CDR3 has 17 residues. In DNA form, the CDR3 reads TGTGCCAGCAGTCCTTCGGAGGGGCTAGCGGCCTACAATGAGCAGTTCTTC. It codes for CASSPSEGLAAYNEQFF.

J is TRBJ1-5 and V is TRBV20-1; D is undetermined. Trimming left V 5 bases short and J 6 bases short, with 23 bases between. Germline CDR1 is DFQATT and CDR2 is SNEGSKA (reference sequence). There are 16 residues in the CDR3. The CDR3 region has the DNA TGCAGTGCTGCTCGGACGGCCTCGAGGAACACTCAGCCCCAGCATTTT. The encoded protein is CSAARTASRNTQPQHF.

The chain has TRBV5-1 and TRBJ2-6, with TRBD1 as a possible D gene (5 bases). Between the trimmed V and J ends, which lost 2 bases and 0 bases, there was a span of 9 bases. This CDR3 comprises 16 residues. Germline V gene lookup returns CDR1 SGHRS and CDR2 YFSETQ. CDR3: CASSLGAYSGANVLTF. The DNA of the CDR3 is TGCGCCAGCAGCTTAGGGGCCTACTCTGGGGCCAACGTCCTGACTTTC. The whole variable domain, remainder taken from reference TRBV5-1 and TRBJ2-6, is KAGVTQTPRYLIKTRGQQVTLSCSPISGHRSVSWYQQTPGQGLQFLFEYFSETQRNKGNFPGRFSGRQFSNSRSEMNVSTLELGDSALYLCASSLGAYSGANVLTFGAGSRLTVL.

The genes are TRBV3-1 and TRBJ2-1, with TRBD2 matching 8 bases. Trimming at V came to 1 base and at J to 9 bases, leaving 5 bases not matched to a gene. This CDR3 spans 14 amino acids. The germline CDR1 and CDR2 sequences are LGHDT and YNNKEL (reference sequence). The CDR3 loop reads CASSQAGGLREQFF. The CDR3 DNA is TGTGCCAGCAGCCAAGCGGGGGGGCTGCGTGAGCAGTTCTTC.

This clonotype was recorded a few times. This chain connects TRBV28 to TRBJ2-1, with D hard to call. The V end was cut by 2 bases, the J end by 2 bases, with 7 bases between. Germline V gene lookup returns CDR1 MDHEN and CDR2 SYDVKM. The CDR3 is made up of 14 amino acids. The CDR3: CASSLGWAYNEQFF. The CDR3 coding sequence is TGTGCCAGCAGTTTAGGATGGGCCTACAATGAGCAGTTCTTC.

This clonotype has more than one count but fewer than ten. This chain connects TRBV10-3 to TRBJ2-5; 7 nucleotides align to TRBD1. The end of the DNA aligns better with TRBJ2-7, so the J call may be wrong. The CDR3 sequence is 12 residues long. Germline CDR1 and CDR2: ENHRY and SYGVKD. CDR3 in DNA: TGTGCCATCAGTGCCACAGGGGACGAGCAGTACTTC. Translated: CAISATGDEQYF.

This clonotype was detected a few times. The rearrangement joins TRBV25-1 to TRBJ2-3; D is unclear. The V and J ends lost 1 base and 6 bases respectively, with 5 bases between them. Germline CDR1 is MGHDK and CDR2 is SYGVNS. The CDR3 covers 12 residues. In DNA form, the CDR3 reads TGTGCCAGCAGTGAATGGCCGGATACGCAGTATTTT. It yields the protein CASSEWPDTQYF.

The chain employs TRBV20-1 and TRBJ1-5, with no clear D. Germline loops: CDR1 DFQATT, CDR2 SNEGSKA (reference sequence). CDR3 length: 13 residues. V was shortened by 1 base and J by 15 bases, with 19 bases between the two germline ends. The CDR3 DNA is TGCAGTGCTAGAGCACCAGGTCTTCCTAATTTGCATTTT. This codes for CSARAPGLPNLHF.

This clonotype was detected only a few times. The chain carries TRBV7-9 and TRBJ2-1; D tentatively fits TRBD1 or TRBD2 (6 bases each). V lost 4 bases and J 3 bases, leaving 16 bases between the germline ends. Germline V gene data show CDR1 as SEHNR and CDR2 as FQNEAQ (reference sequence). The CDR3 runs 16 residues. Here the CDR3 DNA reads TGTGCCAGCAGCTCGGGCCCCGGGGGCTTCTACAATGAGCAGTTCTTC. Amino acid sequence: CASSSGPGGFYNEQFF.

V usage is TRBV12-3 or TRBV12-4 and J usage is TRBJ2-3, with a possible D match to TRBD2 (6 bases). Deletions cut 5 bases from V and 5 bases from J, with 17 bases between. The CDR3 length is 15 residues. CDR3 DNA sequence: TGTGCCAGCAGTCCGGATCGGGGGATGGTAGATACGCAGTATTTT. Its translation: CASSPDRGMVDTQYF.

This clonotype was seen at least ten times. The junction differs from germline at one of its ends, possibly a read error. This CDR3 reads CASSLGTNNYGYTF. CDR3 coding DNA: TGTGCCAGCAGCTTAGGGACAAATAACTATGGCTACACCTTC. V usage is TRBV5-1 and J usage is TRBJ1-2; tentatively, D is TRBD1 (6 bases). The CDR3 is made up of 14 amino acids. CDR1 and CDR2 (germline): SGHRS, YFSETQ.

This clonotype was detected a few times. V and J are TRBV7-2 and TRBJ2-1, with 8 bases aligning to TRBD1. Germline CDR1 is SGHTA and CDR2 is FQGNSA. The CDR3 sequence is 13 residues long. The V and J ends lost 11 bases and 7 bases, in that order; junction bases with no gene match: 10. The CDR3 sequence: CAEGPTGGNEQFF. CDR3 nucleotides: TGTGCCGAGGGACCCACAGGGGGAAATGAGCAGTTCTTC.

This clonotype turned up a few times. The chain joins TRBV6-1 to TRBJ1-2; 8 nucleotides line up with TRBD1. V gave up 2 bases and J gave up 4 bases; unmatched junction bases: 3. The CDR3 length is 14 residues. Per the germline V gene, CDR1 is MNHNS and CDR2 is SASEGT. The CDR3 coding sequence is TGTGCCAGCAGTGAAAACAGGGGGGGCTATGGCTACACCTTC. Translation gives CASSENRGGYGYTF.

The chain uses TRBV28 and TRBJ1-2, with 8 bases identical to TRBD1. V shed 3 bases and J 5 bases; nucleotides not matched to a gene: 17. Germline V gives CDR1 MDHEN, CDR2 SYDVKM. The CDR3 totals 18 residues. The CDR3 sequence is CASSFSIPRQGSLYGYTF. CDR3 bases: TGTGCCAGCAGTTTCTCCATACCTCGACAGGGGAGTTTGTATGGCTACACCTTC.

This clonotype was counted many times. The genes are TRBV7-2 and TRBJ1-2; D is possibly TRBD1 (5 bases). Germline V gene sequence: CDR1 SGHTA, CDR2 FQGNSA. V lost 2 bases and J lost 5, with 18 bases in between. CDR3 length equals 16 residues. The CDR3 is CASSLNPGQGIYGYTF. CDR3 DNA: TGTGCCAGCAGCTTAAACCCAGGGCAGGGTATTTATGGCTACACCTTC.

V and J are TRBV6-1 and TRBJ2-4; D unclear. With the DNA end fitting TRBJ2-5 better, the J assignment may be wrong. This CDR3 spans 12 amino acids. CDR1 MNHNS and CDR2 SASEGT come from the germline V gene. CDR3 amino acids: CASSRLEETQYF. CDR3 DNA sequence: TGTGCCAGCAGTCGACTGGAGGAGACCCAGTACTTC.

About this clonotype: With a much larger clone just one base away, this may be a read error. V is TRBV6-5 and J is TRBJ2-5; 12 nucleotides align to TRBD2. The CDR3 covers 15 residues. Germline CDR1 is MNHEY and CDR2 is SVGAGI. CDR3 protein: CAGSYSTSGRETQYF. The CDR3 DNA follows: TGTGCCGGCAGTTACTCGACTAGCGGGAGAGAGACCCAGTACTTC.